This T cell receptor beta chain originates from a study of blood T cell repertoires in COVID-19. Background on the study: T cells, B-cell-depleted T cells, or PBMCs provided the cDNA or gDNA that served as material.

The authors' processing: Reference gene primers were amplified, and this amplification served to estimate nucleated cell counts. The method was immunoSEQ multiplex PCR; TCRdb's version includes in-frame clones alone and lacks a portion of them. V, J and clone size were drawn from that table, and D and trimming were deduced from the DNA. This sample has about 220,000 clones, with 70% to 90% found just once. The V gene end was trimmed by 5 bases and the J gene end by 1 base; junction bases not matched to a gene: 5. Germline CDR1 MNHEY, CDR2 SVGAGI. The CDR3 runs to 15 residues. The source is a man aged 25 to 40 who had recovered from COVID-19. The chain has TRBV6-5 and TRBJ2-3; 8 bases are shared with TRBD1. Sequenced material: peripheral blood. The chain's CDR3 is CASSLLGQGTDTQYF. The CDR3 DNA sequence: TGTGCCAGCAGTCTTTTGGGACAGGGCACAGATACGCAGTATTTT.